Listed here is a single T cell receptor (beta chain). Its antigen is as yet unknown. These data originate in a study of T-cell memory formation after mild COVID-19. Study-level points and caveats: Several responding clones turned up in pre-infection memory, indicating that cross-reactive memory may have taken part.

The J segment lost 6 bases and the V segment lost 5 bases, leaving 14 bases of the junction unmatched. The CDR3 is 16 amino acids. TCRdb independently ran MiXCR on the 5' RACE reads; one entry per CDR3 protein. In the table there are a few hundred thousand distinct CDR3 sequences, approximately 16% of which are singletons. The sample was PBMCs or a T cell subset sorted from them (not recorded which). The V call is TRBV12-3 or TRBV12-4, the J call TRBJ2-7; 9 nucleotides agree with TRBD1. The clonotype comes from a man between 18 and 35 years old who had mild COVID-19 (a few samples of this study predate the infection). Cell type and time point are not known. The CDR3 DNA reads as TGTGCCAGCAGTGGCTTCCCGGGACAGGGATTTACCGAGCAGTACTTC. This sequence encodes CASSGFPGQGFTEQYF.